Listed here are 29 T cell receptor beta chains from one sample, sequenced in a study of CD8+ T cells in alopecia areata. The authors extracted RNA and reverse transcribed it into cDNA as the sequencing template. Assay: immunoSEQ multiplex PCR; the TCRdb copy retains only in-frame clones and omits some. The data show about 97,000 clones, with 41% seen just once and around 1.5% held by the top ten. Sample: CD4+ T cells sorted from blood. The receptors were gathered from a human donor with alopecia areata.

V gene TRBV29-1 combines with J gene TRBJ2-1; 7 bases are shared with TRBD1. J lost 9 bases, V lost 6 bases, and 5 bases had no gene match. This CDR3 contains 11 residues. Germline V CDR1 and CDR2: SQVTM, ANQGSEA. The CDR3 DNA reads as TGCAGCGTAACAGGGGACACTGAGCAGTTCTTC. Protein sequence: CSVTGDTEQFF.

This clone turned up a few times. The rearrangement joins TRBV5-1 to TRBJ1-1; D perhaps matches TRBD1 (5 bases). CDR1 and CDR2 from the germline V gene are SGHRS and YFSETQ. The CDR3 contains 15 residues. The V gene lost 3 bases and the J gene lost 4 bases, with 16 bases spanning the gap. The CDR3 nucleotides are TGCGCCAGCAGCTACCCGACAGCCCGGGGCACTGAAGCTTTCTTT. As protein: CASSYPTARGTEAFF.

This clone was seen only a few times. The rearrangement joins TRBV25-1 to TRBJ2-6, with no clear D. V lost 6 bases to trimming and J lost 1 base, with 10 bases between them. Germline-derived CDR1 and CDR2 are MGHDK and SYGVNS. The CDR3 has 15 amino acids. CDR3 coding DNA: TGTGCCAGCAGCGAAGTAGGTTCTGGGGCCAACGTCCTGACTTTC. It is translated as CASSEVGSGANVLTF.

Written as DNA, the CDR3 is TGCGCCAGCAGCACGGAAGTAACAGGGGGAGAGACCCAGTACTTC. It yields the protein CASSTEVTGGETQYF. The V and J genes are TRBV5-1 and TRBJ2-5; the match to TRBD1 covers 8 bases. This CDR3 is built from 15 residues. The V gene end was trimmed by 4 bases and the J gene end by 4 bases; junction bases not matched to a gene: 9. In germline, CDR1 is SGHRS, CDR2 YFSETQ. Supplemented by reference TRBV5-1 and TRBJ2-5, the full variable domain reads KAGVTQTPRYLIKTRGQQVTLSCSPISGHRSVSWYQQTPGQGLQFLFEYFSETQRNKGNFPGRFSGRQFSNSRSEMNVSTLELGDSALYLCASSTEVTGGETQYFGPGTRLLVL.

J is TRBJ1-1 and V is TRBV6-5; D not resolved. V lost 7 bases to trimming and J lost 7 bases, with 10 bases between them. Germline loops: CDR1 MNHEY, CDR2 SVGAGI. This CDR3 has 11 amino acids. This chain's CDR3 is CASTFNLEAFF. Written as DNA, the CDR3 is TGTGCCAGCACTTTCAACCTTGAAGCTTTCTTT.

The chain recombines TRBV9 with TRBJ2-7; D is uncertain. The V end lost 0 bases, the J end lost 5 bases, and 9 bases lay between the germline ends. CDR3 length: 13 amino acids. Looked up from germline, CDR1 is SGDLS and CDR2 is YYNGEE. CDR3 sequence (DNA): TGTGCCAGCAGCGTAGGGATTCTAAACGAGCAGTACTTC. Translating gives CASSVGILNEQYF. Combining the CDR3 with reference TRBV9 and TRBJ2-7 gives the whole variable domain DSGVTQTPKHLITATGQRVTLRCSPRSGDLSVYWYQQSLDQGLQFLIQYYNGEERAKGNILERFSAQQFPDLHSELNLSSLELGDSALYFCASSVGILNEQYFGPGTRLTVT.

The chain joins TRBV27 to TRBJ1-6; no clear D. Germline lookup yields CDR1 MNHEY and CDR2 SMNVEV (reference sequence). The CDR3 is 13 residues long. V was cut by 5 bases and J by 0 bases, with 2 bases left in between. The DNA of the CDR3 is TGTGCCAGCAGTAACTCCTATAATTCACCCCTCCACTTT. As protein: CASSNSYNSPLHF.

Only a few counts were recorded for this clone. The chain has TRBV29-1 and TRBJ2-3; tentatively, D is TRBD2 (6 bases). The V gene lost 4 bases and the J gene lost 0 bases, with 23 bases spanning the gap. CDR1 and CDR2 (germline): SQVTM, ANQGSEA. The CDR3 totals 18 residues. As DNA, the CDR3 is TGCAGCGTTGTGGAGGGCGCTTACGAGAAAGGTAGCACAGATACGCAGTATTTT. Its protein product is CSVVEGAYEKGSTDTQYF.

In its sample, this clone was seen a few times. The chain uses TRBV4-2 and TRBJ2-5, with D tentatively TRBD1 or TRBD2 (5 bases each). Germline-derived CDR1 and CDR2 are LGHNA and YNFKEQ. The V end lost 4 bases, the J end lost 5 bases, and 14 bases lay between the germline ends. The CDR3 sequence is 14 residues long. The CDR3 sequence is CASSPLGERETQYF. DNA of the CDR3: TGTGCCAGCAGCCCCCTAGGGGAGCGGGAGACCCAGTACTTC.

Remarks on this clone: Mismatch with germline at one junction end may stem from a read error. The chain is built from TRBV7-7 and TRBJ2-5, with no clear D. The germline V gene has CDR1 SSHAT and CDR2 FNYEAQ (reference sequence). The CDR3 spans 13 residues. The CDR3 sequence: CASSLDTKETQYF. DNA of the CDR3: TGTGCTAGCAGCTTAGACACGAAGGAGACCCAGTACTTC.

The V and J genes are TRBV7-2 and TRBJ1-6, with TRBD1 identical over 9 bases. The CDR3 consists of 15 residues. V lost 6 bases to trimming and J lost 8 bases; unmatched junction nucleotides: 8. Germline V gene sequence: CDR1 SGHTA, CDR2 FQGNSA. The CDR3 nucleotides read TGTGCCAGCAGGCGCCGGACAGGGGCTGATTCACCCCTCCACTTT. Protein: CASRRRTGADSPLHF.

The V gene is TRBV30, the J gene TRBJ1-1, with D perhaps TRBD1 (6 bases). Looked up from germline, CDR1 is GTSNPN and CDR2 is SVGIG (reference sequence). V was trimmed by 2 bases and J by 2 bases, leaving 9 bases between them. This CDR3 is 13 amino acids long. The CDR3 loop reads CAWSLTGNTEAFF. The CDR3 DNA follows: TGTGCCTGGAGTTTGACAGGTAACACTGAAGCTTTCTTT.

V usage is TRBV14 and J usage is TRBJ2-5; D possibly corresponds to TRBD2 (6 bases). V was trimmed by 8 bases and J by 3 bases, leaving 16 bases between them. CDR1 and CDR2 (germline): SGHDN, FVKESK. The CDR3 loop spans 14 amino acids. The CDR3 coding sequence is TGTGCCAGCCGCAGGAGGGGCGGAAAAGAGACCCAGTACTTC. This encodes CASRRRGGKETQYF.

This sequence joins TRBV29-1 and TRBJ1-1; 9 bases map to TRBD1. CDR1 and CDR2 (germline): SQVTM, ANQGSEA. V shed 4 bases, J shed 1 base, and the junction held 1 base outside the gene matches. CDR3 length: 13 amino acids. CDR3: CSVADRGNTEAFF. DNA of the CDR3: TGCAGCGTTGCGGACAGGGGGAACACTGAAGCTTTCTTT. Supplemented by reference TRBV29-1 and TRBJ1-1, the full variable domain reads SAVISQKPSRDICQRGTSLTIQCQVDSQVTMMFWYRQQPGQSLTLIATANQGSEATYESGFVIDKFPISRPNLTFSTLTVSNMSPEDSSIYLCSVADRGNTEAFFGQGTRLTVV.

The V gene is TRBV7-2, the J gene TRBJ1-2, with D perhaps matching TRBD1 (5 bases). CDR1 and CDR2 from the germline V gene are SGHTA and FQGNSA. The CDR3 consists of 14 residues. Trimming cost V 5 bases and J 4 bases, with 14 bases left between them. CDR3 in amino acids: CASSRYRTAYGYTF. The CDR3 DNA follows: TGTGCCAGCAGCCGGTACAGGACCGCCTATGGCTACACCTTC.

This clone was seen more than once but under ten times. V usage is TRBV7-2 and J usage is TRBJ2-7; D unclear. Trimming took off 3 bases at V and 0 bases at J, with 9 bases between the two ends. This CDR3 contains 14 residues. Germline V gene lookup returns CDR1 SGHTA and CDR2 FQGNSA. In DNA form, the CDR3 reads TGTGCCAGCAGCTTTGACTTCTCCTCCTACGAGCAGTACTTC. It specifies CASSFDFSSYEQYF.

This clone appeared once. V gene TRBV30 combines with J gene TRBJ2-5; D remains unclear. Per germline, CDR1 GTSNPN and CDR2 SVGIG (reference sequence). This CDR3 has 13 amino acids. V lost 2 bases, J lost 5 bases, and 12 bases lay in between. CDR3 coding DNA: TGTGCCTGGAGTACAGCTAGTAGGGAGACCCAGTACTTC. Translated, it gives CAWSTASRETQYF. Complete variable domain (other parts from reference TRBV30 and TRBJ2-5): SQTIHQWPATLVQPVGSPLSLECTVEGTSNPNLYWYRQAAGRGLQLLFYSVGIGQISSEVPQNLSASRPQDRQFILSSKKLLLSDSGFYLCAWSTASRETQYFGPGTRLLVL.

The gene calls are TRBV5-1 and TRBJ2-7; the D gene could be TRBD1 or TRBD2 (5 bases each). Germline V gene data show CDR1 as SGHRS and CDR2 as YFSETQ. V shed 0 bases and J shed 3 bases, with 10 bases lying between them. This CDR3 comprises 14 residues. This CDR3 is CASSLGDPDYEQYF. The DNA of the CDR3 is TGCGCCAGCAGCTTGGGGGACCCTGACTACGAGCAGTACTTC.

Here the CDR3 reads CASSSRTTNTEAFF. In nucleotides, the CDR3 is TGTGCCAGCAGTTCCCGGACAACGAACACTGAAGCTTTCTTT. This rearrangement joins TRBV27 to TRBJ1-1; D possibly corresponds to TRBD1 (5 bases). This CDR3 spans 14 amino acids. The V end was cut by 4 bases, the J end by 1 base, with 10 bases between. Germline assignment: CDR1 MNHEY and CDR2 SMNVEV (reference sequence).

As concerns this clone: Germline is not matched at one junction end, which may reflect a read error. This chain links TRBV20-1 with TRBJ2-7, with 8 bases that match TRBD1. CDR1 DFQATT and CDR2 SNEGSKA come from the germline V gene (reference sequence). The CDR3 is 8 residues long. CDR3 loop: CSARTGVF. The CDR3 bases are TGCAGTGCTAGGACAGGGGTGTTC.

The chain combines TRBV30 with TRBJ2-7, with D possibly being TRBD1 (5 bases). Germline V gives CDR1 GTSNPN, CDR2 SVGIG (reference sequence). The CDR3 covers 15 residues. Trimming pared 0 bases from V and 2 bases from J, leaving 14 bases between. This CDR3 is CAWSVSPAGPYEQYF. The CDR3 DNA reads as TGTGCCTGGAGTGTTTCCCCGGCAGGGCCCTACGAGCAGTACTTC. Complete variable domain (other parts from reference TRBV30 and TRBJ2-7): SQTIHQWPATLVQPVGSPLSLECTVEGTSNPNLYWYRQAAGRGLQLLFYSVGIGQISSEVPQNLSASRPQDRQFILSSKKLLLSDSGFYLCAWSVSPAGPYEQYFGPGTRLTVT.

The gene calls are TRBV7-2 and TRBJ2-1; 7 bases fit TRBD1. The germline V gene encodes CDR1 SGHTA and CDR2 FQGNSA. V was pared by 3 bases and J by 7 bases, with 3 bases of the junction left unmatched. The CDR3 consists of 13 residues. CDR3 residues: CASSFIRGNEQFF. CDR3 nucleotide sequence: TGTGCCAGCAGCTTTATCAGGGGGAATGAGCAGTTCTTC.

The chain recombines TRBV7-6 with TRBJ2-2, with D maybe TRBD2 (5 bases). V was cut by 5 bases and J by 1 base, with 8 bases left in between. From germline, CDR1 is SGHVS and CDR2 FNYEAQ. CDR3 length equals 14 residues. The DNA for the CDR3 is TGTGCCAGCAGCGGGCGGGTGAACACCGGGGAGCTGTTTTTT. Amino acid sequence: CASSGRVNTGELFF.

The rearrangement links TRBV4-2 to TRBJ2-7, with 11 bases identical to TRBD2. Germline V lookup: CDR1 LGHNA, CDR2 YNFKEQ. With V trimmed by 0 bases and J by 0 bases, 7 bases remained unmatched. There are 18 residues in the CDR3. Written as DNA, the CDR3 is TGTGCCAGCAGCCAAGATTTAGCGGGAGGGACCCTCTCCTACGAGCAGTACTTC. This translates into CASSQDLAGGTLSYEQYF.

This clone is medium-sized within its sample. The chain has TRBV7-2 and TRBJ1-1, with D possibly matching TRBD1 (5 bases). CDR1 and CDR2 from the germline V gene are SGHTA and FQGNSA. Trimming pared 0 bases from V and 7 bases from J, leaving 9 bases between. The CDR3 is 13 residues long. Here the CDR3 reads CASSLAGGFEAFF. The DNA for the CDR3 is TGTGCCAGCAGCTTAGCCGGGGGTTTTGAAGCTTTCTTT.

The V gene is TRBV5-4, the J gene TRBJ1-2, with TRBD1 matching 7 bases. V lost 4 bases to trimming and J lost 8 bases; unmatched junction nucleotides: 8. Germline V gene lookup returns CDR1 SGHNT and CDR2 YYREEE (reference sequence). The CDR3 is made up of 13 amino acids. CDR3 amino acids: CASSADRRRGYTF. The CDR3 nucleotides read TGTGCCAGCAGCGCGGACAGGAGGAGGGGCTACACCTTC.

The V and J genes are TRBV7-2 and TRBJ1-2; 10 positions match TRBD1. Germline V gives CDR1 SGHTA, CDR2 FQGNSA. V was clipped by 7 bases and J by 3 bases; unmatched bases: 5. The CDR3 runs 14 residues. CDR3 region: CASIRDRGDYGYTF. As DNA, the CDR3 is TGTGCCAGCATTAGGGACAGGGGAGACTATGGCTACACCTTC.

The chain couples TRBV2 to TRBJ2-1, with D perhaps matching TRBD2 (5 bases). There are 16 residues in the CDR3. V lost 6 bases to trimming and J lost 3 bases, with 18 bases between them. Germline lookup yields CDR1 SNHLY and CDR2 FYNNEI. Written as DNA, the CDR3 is TGTGCCAGCAGGGCCCCGCGGGCGACCTACTACAATGAGCAGTTCTTC. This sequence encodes CASRAPRATYYNEQFF.

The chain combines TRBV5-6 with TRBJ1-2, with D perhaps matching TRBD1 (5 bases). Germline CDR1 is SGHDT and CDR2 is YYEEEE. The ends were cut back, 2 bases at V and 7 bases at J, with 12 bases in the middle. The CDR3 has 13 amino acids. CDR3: CASSFDSSGGYTF. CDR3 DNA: TGTGCCAGCAGCTTCGACAGCTCTGGTGGCTACACCTTC.